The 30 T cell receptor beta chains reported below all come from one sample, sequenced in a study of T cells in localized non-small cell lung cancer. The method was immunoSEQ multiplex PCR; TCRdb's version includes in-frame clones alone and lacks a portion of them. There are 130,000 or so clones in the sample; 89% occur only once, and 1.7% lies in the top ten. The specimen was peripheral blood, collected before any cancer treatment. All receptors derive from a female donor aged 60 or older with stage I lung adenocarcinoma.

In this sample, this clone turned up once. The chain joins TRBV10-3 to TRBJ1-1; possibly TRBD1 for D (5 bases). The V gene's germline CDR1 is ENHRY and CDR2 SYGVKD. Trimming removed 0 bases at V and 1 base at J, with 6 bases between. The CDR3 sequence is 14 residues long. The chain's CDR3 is CAISESQANTEAFF. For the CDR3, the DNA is TGTGCCATCAGTGAGTCACAGGCGAACACTGAAGCTTTCTTT.

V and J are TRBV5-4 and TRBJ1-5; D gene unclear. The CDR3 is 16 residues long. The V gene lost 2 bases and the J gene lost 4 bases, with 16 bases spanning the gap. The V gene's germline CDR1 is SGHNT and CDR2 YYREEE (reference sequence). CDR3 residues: CASSFGGVVPNQPQHF. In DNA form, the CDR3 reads TGTGCCAGCAGCTTCGGCGGGGTGGTCCCGAATCAGCCCCAGCATTTT.

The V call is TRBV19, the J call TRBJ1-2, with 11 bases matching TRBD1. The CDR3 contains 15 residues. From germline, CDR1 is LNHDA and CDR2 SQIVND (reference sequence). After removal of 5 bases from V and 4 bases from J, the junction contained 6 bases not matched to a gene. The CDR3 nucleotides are TGTGCCAGTAGTGGACAGGGGGCGTCGGGCTATGGCTACACCTTC. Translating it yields CASSGQGASGYGYTF.

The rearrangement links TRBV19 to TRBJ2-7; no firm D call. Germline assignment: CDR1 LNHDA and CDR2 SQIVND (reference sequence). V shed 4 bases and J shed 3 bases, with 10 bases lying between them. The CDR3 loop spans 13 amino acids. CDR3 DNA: TGTGCCAGTAGTACCCCCGGAAGCTACGAGCAGTACTTC. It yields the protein CASSTPGSYEQYF.

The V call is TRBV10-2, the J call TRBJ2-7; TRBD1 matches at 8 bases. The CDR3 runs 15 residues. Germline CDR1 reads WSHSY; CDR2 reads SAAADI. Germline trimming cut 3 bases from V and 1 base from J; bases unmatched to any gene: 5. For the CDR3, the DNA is TGCGCCAGCAGTGAACGACAGGGGATATCCTACGAGCAGTACTTC. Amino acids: CASSERQGISYEQYF.

The CDR3 DNA follows: TGTGCCAGCTCTGGGACAGGGGGTATGTACGAGCAGTACTTC. Its protein product is CASSGTGGMYEQYF. The chain joins TRBV18 to TRBJ2-7; TRBD1 aligns across 11 bases. CDR3 size: 14 residues. With V trimmed by 6 bases and J by 4 bases, 5 bases remained unmatched. Germline CDR1 KGHSH, CDR2 LQKENI.

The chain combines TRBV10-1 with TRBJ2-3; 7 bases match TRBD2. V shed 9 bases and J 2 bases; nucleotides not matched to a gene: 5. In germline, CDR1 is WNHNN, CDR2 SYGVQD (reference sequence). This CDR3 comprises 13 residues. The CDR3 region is CASAGVATDTQYF. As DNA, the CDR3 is TGCGCCAGTGCGGGAGTGGCCACAGATACGCAGTATTTT.

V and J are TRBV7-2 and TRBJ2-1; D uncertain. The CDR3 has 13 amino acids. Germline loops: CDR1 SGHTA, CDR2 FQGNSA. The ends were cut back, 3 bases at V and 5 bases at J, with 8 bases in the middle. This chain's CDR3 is CASSFNRDNEQFF. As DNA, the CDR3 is TGTGCCAGCAGCTTTAACAGAGACAATGAGCAGTTCTTC.

The CDR3 coding sequence is TGTGCCAGCATCGAACGCGGGTCGGTTGAGCAGTTCTTC. Its translation: CASIERGSVEQFF. The rearrangement joins TRBV6-1 to TRBJ2-1, with D tentatively TRBD2 (5 bases). V was shortened by 7 bases and J by 9 bases, with 16 bases between the two germline ends. This CDR3 is 13 amino acids long. CDR1 and CDR2 (germline): MNHNS, SASEGT.

CDR3 nucleotide sequence: TGTGCCTGGAGTGTTGGGGACCGCCCAGGGGGTTCGGGCTACGAGCAGTACTTC. It translates to CAWSVGDRPGGSGYEQYF. The chain combines TRBV30 with TRBJ2-7; 7 bases fit TRBD1. CDR1 and CDR2 from the germline V gene are GTSNPN and SVGIG (reference sequence). CDR3 length: 18 residues. With 0 bases clipped from V and 3 bases from J, the junction kept 17 bases outside the gene matches. The full variable domain, rest sourced from reference TRBV30 and TRBJ2-7, is SQTIHQWPATLVQPVGSPLSLECTVEGTSNPNLYWYRQAAGRGLQLLFYSVGIGQISSEVPQNLSASRPQDRQFILSSKKLLLSDSGFYLCAWSVGDRPGGSGYEQYFGPGTRLTVT.

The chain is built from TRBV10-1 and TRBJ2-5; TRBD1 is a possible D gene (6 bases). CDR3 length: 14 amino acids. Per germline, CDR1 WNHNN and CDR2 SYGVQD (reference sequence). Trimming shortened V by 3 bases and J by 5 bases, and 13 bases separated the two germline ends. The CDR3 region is CASSDGTKLETQYF. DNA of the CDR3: TGCGCCAGCAGTGACGGGACAAAGCTCGAGACCCAGTACTTC.

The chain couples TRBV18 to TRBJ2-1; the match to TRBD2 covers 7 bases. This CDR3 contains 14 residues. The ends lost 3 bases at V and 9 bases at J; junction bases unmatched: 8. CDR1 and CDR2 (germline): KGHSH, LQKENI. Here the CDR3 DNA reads TGTGCCAGCTCACCGGCGGCGGGAGTCGGTGAGCAGTTCTTC. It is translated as CASSPAAGVGEQFF.

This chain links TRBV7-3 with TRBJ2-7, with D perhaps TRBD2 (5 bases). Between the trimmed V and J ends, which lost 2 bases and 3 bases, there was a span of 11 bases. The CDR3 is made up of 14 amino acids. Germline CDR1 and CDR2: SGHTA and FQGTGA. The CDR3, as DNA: TGTGCCAGCAGCTTAGTGGGAGAAAGCTACGAGCAGTACTTC. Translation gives CASSLVGESYEQYF. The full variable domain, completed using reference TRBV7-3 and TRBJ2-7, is GAGVSQTPSNKVTEKGKYVELRCDPISGHTALYWYRQSLGQGPEFLIYFQGTGAADDSGLPNDRFFAVRPEGSVSTLKIQRTERGDSAVYLCASSLVGESYEQYFGPGTRLTVT.

CDR3 nucleotide sequence: TGTGCCAGCAGCTCGTGGGCCCAGAACAATGAGCAGTTCTTC. It yields the protein CASSSWAQNNEQFF. This chain links TRBV28 with TRBJ2-1; D gene uncertain. Germline loops: CDR1 MDHEN, CDR2 SYDVKM. This CDR3 is built from 14 residues. V lost 6 bases, J lost 5 bases, and 14 bases lay in between.

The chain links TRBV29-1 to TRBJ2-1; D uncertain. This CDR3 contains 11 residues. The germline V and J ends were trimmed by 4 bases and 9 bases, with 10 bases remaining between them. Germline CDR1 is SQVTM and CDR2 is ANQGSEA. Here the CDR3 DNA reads TGCAGCGTTGTCCCCAAAGTTGAGCAGTTCTTC. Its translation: CSVVPKVEQFF.

The CDR3 reads CSESINTEAFF. The CDR3 region has the DNA TGCAGTGAGTCAATCAACACTGAAGCTTTCTTT. The chain uses TRBV20-1 and TRBJ1-1; D not certain. From germline, CDR1 is DFQATT and CDR2 SNEGSKA (reference sequence). Trimming removed 7 bases from V and 2 bases from J, with 8 bases in between. The CDR3 extends over 11 amino acids.

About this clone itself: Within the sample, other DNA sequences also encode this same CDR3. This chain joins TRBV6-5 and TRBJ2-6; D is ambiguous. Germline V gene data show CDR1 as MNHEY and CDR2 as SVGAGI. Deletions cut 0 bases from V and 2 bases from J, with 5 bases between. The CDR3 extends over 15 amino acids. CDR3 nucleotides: TGTGCCAGCAGTTACTCGGGGACTGGGGCCAACGTCCTGACTTTC. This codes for CASSYSGTGANVLTF.

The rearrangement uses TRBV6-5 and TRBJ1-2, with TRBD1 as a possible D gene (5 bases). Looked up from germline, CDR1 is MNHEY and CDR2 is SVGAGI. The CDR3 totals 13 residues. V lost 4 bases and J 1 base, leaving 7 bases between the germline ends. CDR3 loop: CASSWTLNYGYTF. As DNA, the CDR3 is TGTGCCAGCAGTTGGACACTTAACTATGGCTACACCTTC.

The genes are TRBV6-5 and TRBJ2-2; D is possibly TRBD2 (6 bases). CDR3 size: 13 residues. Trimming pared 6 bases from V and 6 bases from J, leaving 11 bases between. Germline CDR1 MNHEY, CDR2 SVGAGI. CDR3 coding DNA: TGTGCCAGCAGGTGGGGGGAACCCGGGGAGCTGTTTTTT. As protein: CASRWGEPGELFF.

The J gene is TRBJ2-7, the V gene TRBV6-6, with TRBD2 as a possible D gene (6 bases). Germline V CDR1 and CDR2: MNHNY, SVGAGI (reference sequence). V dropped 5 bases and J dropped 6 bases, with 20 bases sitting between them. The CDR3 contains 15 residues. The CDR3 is CASSPPLQAGGEQYF. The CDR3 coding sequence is TGTGCCAGCAGTCCCCCGTTGCAGGCCGGGGGCGAGCAGTACTTC.

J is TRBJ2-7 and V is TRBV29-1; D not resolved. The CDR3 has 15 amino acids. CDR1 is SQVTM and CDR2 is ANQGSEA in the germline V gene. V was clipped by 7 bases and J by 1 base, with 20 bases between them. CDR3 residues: CSARTTSARSYEQYF. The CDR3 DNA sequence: TGCAGCGCCCGAACGACCAGCGCCCGGTCCTACGAGCAGTACTTC.

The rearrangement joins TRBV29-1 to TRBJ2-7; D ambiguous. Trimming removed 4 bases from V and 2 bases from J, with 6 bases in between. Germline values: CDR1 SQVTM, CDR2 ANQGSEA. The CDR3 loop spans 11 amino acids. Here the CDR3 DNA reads TGCAGCGTTGGGGTCACCTACGAGCAGTACTTC. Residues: CSVGVTYEQYF.

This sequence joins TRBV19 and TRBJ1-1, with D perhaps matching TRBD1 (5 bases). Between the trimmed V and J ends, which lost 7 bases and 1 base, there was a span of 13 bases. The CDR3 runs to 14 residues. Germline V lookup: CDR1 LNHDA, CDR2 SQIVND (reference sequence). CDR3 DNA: TGTGCCAGTATGGACAACCGCCCGAACACTGAAGCTTTCTTT. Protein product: CASMDNRPNTEAFF.

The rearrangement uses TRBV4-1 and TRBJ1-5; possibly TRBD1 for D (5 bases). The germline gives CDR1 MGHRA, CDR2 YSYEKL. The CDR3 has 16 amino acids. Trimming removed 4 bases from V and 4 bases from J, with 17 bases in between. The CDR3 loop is CASSPGQGARNQPQHF. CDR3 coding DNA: TGCGCCAGCAGCCCGGGTCAGGGCGCTAGGAATCAGCCCCAGCATTTT.

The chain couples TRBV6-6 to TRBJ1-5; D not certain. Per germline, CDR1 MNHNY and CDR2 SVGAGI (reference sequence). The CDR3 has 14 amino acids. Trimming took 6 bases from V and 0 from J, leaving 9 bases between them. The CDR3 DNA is TGTGCCAGCAGCCGAGACACTAGCAATCAGCCCCAGCATTTT. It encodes CASSRDTSNQPQHF.

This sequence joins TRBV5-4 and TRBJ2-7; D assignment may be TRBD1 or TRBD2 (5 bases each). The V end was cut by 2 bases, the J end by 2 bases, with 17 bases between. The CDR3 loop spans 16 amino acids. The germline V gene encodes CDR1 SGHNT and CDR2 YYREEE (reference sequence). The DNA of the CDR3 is TGTGCCAGCAGCTTAGGATCTAGCAGGGCTACCTACGAGCAGTACTTC. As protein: CASSLGSSRATYEQYF.

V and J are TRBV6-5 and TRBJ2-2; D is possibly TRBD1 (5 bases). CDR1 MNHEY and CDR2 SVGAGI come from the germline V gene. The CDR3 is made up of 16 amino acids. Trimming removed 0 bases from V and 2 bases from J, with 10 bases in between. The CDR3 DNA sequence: TGTGCCAGCAGTTACTCTGTCGGACAAAACACCGGGGAGCTGTTTTTT. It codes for CASSYSVGQNTGELFF.

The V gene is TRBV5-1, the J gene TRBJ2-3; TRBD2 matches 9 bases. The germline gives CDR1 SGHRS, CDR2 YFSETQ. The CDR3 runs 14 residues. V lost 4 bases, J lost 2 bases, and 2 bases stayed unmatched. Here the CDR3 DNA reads TGCGCCAGCAGCAGGGGACTAGCCACAGATACGCAGTATTTT. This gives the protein CASSRGLATDTQYF.

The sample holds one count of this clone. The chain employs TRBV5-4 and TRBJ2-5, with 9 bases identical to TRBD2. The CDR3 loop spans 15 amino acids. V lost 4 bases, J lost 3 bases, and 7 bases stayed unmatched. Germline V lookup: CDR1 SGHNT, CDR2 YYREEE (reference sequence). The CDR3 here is CASSPPRGREETQYF. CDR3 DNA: TGTGCCAGCAGCCCCCCCCGCGGGAGGGAAGAGACCCAGTACTTC.

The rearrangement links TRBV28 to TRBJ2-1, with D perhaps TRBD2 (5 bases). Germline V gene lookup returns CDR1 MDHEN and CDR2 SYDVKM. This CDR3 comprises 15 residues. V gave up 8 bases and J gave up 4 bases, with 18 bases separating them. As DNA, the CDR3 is TGTGCCAGCTTCTCCCCAGCGGAGATGTACAATGAGCAGTTCTTC. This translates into CASFSPAEMYNEQFF.